This T cell receptor (beta chain) was captured in a study of CD8 T cells in ankylosing spondylitis. Whole-study results and caveats: Within peripheral blood, clones linked to disease were CD8+ and relatively rare. The study identified a TCR beta motif of seven or eight highly homologous variants that appeared characteristic of ankylosing spondylitis blood.

This clonotype has a count of ten or more. The antigen is not known. TCRdb reprocessed the 5' RACE reads with MiXCR, giving one entry per CDR3 protein. The sample carries about 260,000 distinct CDR3 sequences, about 24% recorded once. Sequencing input: blood, either unsorted or a sorted T cell fraction (not recorded which). The TCR was taken from a male donor with ankylosing spondylitis or in good health (not recorded which).

DNA for the CDR3: TGTGCCAGCAGCCCCTCCGGACTAGAGCAGTTCTTC. Its translation is CASSPSGLEQFF. This sequence joins TRBV7-8 and TRBJ2-1; tentatively, D is TRBD2 (6 bases). The V and J ends lost 5 bases and 10 bases respectively, with 12 bases between them. Germline loops: CDR1 SGHVS, CDR2 FQNEAQ. The CDR3 spans 12 residues.